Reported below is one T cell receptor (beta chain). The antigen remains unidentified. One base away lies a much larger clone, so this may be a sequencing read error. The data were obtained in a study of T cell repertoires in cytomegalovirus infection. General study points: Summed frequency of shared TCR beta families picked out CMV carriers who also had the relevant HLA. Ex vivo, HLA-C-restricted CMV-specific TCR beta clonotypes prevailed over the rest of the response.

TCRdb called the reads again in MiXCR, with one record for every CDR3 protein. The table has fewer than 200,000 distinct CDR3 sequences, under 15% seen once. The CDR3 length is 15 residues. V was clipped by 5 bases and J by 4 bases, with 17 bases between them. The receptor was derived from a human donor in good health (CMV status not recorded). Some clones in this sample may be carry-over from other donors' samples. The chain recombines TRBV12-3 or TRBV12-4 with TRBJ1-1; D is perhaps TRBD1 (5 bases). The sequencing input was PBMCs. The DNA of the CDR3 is TGTGCCAGCAGTCGCAACCCGGGACGACCCACTGAAGCTTTCTTT. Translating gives CASSRNPGRPTEAFF.